These 10 T cell receptor beta chains share one sample of origin, sequenced in a study of CD8 T cells in ankylosing spondylitis. Study-wide findings and caveats: Blood from ankylosing spondylitis patients appeared to carry a characteristic roughly 8-variant TCR beta motif.

Antigens of these TCRs are unknown. TCRdb recomputed calls from the 5' RACE reads with MiXCR, one row per CDR3 protein. The repertoire has around 770,000 distinct CDR3 sequences, roughly 20% of them found once; the top ten carry under 20%. The sequencing sample was made of blood, either unsorted or a sorted T cell fraction (not recorded which). The receptor set was obtained from a male donor with ankylosing spondylitis.

This clonotype was found a few times. This chain connects TRBV5-1 to TRBJ2-1; D is ambiguous. Germline-derived CDR1 and CDR2 are SGHRS and YFSETQ. There are 20 residues in the CDR3. V was trimmed by 0 bases and J by 0 bases, leaving 22 bases between them. The CDR3 DNA reads as TGCGCCAGCAGCTTGGGTCGGGCTATCCCCTACATCAACTCCTACAATGAGCAGTTCTTC. Its protein product is CASSLGRAIPYINSYNEQFF.

The chain has TRBV12-3 or TRBV12-4 and TRBJ2-1, with 9 bases fitting TRBD2. V dropped 1 base and J dropped 4; count of bases not matched to a gene: 5. The CDR3 length is 16 residues. The CDR3 spells CASSLVGLAPYNEQFF. CDR3 sequence (DNA): TGTGCCAGCAGTTTAGTAGGACTAGCGCCTTACAATGAGCAGTTCTTC.

This clonotype has just a few counts. This chain connects TRBV24-1 to TRBJ2-1; 8 nucleotides match TRBD2. The CDR3 has 14 residues. Germline V lookup: CDR1 KGHDR, CDR2 SFDVKD. J gave up 6 bases and V 4 bases, and 4 bases lay outside the gene matches. The CDR3, as DNA: TGTGCCACCAGTGAGGCCGGGACTAGCAATGAGCAGTTCTTC. It is translated as CATSEAGTSNEQFF.

This clonotype was seen more than once but under ten times. The V call is TRBV28, the J call TRBJ2-2; 8 nucleotides line up with TRBD1. After removal of 6 bases from V and 3 bases from J, the junction contained 3 bases not matched to a gene. CDR1 MDHEN and CDR2 SYDVKM come from the germline V gene. The CDR3 consists of 14 residues. CDR3 DNA: TGTGCCAGCAGGGGACAGGCGTACACCGGGGAGCTGTTTTTT. It yields the protein CASRGQAYTGELFF.

The chain employs TRBV24-1 and TRBJ2-5; 7 bases fit TRBD1. Germline loops: CDR1 KGHDR, CDR2 SFDVKD. The CDR3 consists of 15 residues. Losses at the gene ends were 7 bases for V and 2 bases for J; bases not matched to a gene: 9. The CDR3 nucleotides read TGTGCCACCAGATCCCTGACAGGGATACAAGAGACCCAGTACTTC. The encoded protein is CATRSLTGIQETQYF.

This clonotype appeared once. In nucleotides, the CDR3 is TGTGCCAGCAGCTCAGAAAGCTTAGCGGGAGGGCCCGGTGAGCAGTTCTTC. Encoded protein: CASSSESLAGGPGEQFF. J is TRBJ2-1 and V is TRBV11-2; 11 nucleotides agree with TRBD2. Germline V gene data show CDR1 as SGHAT and CDR2 as FQNNGV. This CDR3 has 17 amino acids. The V and J ends lost 4 bases and 9 bases, in that order; junction bases with no gene match: 14. The complete variable domain, with remaining parts taken from reference TRBV11-2 and TRBJ2-1, reads EAGVAQSPRYKIIEKRQSVAFWCNPISGHATLYWYQQILGQGPKLLIQFQNNGVVDDSQLPKDRFSAERLKGVDSTLKIQPAKLEDSAVYLCASSSESLAGGPGEQFFGPGTRLTVL.

This clonotype was counted only a few times. This chain joins TRBV15 and TRBJ1-2, with unresolved D. Germline V gene data show CDR1 as LNHNV and CDR2 as YYDKDF (reference sequence). V lost 1 base and J lost 0, with 9 bases in between. This CDR3 is 15 amino acids long. The DNA of the CDR3 is TGTGCCACCAGCAGAGGAATCGGAGCTAACTATGGCTACACCTTC. Translating it yields CATSRGIGANYGYTF.

The CDR3 coding sequence is TGCGCCAGCAGCCAGAGACAGTTGGGTTCCTACGAGCAGTACTTC. Protein sequence: CASSQRQLGSYEQYF. The J gene is TRBJ2-7, the V gene TRBV4-3, with a weak D call TRBD1 (5 bases). Germline CDR1 is LGHNA and CDR2 is YSLEER. V lost 3 bases and J 1 base, leaving 13 bases between the germline ends. The CDR3 is made up of 15 amino acids.

The gene calls are TRBV20-1 and TRBJ2-2; 12 nucleotides agree with TRBD2. With V trimmed by 6 bases and J by 1 base, 9 bases remained unmatched. Looked up from germline, CDR1 is DFQATT and CDR2 is SNEGSKA (reference sequence). This CDR3 is 17 amino acids long. CDR3 nucleotides: TGCAGTGCCTGGCGGCTAGCGGGGGGGAAGAACACCGGGGAGCTGTTTTTT. Amino acid sequence: CSAWRLAGGKNTGELFF.

This clonotype was observed a handful of times. V and J are TRBV24-1 and TRBJ2-6; D remains unclear. The length of the CDR3 is 17 residues. Looked up from germline, CDR1 is KGHDR and CDR2 is SFDVKD. Trimming took 4 bases from V and 0 from J, leaving 12 bases between them. CDR3 nucleotides: TGTGCCACCAGTGACCGGACGCAAAACTCTGGGGCCAACGTCCTGACTTTC. Its protein product is CATSDRTQNSGANVLTF.